This T cell receptor (beta chain) is drawn from a study of T cell responses to AZD1222 COVID-19 vaccine. Study-level findings and limits: Females made up more of the donors, who were largely white British, and clonal diversity may have come out too low. Spike was spanned by vaccine-associated CD4 TCRs, which were dominant at 160-218 and 743-854.

The V gene lost 0 bases and the J gene lost 1 base, with 7 bases spanning the gap. CDR3 length: 14 amino acids. Germline V gene lookup returns CDR1 LGHNA and CDR2 YNFKEQ. Comments on this clone: Its antigen is not identified.

Here immunoSEQ multiplex PCR was the method, and the copy in TCRdb shows in-frame clones only, minus some. The sample has around 140,000 clones, roughly 93% seen once. This clonotype originated in an adult who received the AZD1222 COVID-19 vaccine. Here the sequenced sample was peripheral blood, taken 28 days after the second AZD1222 dose. The chain carries TRBV4-2 and TRBJ2-7, with D perhaps matching TRBD2 (5 bases). CDR3 in DNA: TGTGCCAGCAGCCAAGATAAGCGGTCCTACGAGCAGTACTTC. Protein sequence: CASSQDKRSYEQYF.